Reported below is one TCR beta chain. The antigen is undetermined. The data are from a study of T cells in localized non-small cell lung cancer. Study-level points and caveats: Longer overall survival was seen with higher T cell density measured in blood.

The repertoire was sequenced with immunoSEQ multiplex PCR; TCRdb's copy has only in-frame clones and lacks some. The sample carries tens of thousands of clones, around 90% recorded once. V lost 0 bases and J 5 bases, leaving 11 bases between the germline ends. Germline CDR1 SGHRS, CDR2 YFSETQ. This CDR3 contains 14 residues. This TCR derives from a woman aged 40-69 years with stage I lung adenocarcinoma. The genes are TRBV5-1 and TRBJ1-1; unclear D gene. The sequencing here drew on peripheral blood, taken before any cancer treatment. DNA of the CDR3: TGCGCCAGCAGCTTGGTGGGTTCCGGGACTGAAGCTTTCTTT. This encodes CASSLVGSGTEAFF.